The T cell receptor beta chain described here comes from a study of blood T cells in healthy people across ages. The CDR3 contains 16 residues. Trimming took 0 bases from V and 2 from J, leaving 14 bases between them. Germline V gene sequence: CDR1 DFQATT, CDR2 SNEGSKA (reference sequence). The use of a sample-barcoded 5' primer and a J-beta primer mix characterized a second PCR of roughly 7 to 11 cycles. TCRdb recomputed calls from the 5' RACE reads with MiXCR, one row per CDR3 protein. Of around 1,800,000 distinct CDR3 sequences listed, about two fifths are singletons. The material sequenced was blood. This chain links TRBV20-1 with TRBJ2-1; D assignment may be TRBD1 or TRBD2 (5 bases each). This receptor was taken from a human donor in good health. The DNA of the CDR3 is TGCAGTGCTAGAGATCGGAAGCGAGGGGCCTACAATGAGCAGTTCTTC. Its translation is CSARDRKRGAYNEQFF.